This TCR beta chain was obtained from a study of response to subunit inactivated influenza vaccine. This clonotype was observed a few times. Trimming stripped 3 bases from V and 5 bases from J, with 22 bases between. Germline CDR1 reads LNHNV; CDR2 reads YYDKDF (reference sequence). The CDR3 extends over 17 amino acids. TCRdb called the RT-PCR reads again in MiXCR, with one record for every CDR3 protein. This repertoire shows some 150,000 distinct CDR3 sequences, 10% to 15% found once; its top ten account for less than 30%. Separately, the same data were catalogued under a study of T cells expressing NK-cell markers. That work adds: Production of TCR beta cDNA relied on 5'RACE template switching with UMIs.

This specimen consisted of CD8+ T cells sorted from PBMCs, obtained roughly 12 days after vaccination. V gene TRBV15 combines with J gene TRBJ2-5, with D possibly matching TRBD1 (7 bases). This TCR came from a man between 45 and 60 years old who received an inactivated influenza vaccine. CDR3 amino acids: CATSRGSVWDSGETQYF. The DNA for the CDR3 is TGTGCCACCAGCAGGGGTTCGGTATGGGACAGCGGGGAGACCCAGTACTTC.